A few counts support the clone carrying this TCR beta chain. The antigen is unknown. This entry belongs to a study of post-analysis software for immune sequencing data. Whole-study findings and limits: The five TRBV segments detected at higher frequency in patients than in controls included TRBV5-6, TRBV5-1 and TRBV20-1. The normalized Chao1 diversity of multiple sclerosis patients was significantly lower than that of controls.

Included in the TCR beta cDNA libraries were unique molecular identifiers. Some 500,000 cDNA molecules were recovered from an input of roughly 0.85 to 10 million T cells. Using its own MiXCR run on the PCR reads, TCRdb lists one record per CDR3 protein. The sample records 550,000 to 700,000 distinct CDR3 sequences, 44% being singletons. With V trimmed by 5 bases and J by 4 bases, 2 bases remained unmatched. The CDR3 sequence is 13 residues long. Germline values: CDR1 SGHVS, CDR2 FQNEAQ. The rearrangement joins TRBV7-8 to TRBJ2-3, with TRBD2 matching 8 bases. This sequence originates from a girl between 5 and 17 years old with multiple sclerosis. The sequenced material came from blood. Here the CDR3 reads CASSGTSPDTQYF. CDR3 nucleotide sequence: TGTGCCAGCAGCGGGACTAGTCCAGATACGCAGTATTTT.